The 28 T cell receptor beta chains in this list originate from one sample, sequenced in a study of monozygotic twins with inflammatory bowel disease. TCRdb reprocessed the 5' RACE reads and keeps a single row for each CDR3 protein, giving no DNA. The sample data list approximately 330,000 distinct CDR3 sequences. The sequenced sample consisted of blood. These receptors all stem from a human donor with ulcerative colitis or Crohn's disease, or a healthy co-twin of an affected twin (not recorded which).

The chain recombines TRBV3-1 with TRBJ2-5. The germline V gene has CDR1 LGHDT and CDR2 YNNKEL (reference sequence). The CDR3 runs to 13 residues. This chain's CDR3 is CASSLVGKETQYF.

This chain uses TRBV12-3 or TRBV12-4 with TRBJ2-2. The CDR3 runs 14 residues. This CDR3 reads CAIRMDPNTGELFF.

V is TRBV5-1 and J is TRBJ2-1; checking the TCRdb D call of TRBD1 is not possible without DNA. Germline V gene lookup returns CDR1 SGHRS and CDR2 YFSETQ. This CDR3 is 16 amino acids long. The CDR3: CASSLGGSPAFNEQFF.

The chain recombines TRBV28 with TRBJ1-3. CDR3 length: 17 residues. Germline V CDR1 and CDR2: MDHEN, SYDVKM. The CDR3 loop is CASSLSPDDSQGNTIYF.

The chain has TRBV18 and TRBJ2-1. In germline, CDR1 is KGHSH, CDR2 LQKENI. This CDR3 has 17 amino acids. The CDR3 here is CASSPQFRSSSYNEQFF.

The genes are TRBV11-2 and TRBJ2-7. Germline V lookup: CDR1 SGHAT, CDR2 FQNNGV. This CDR3 contains 13 residues. The CDR3 sequence is CASSRGYTYEQYF. Full variable domain (outside the CDR3, taken from reference TRBV11-2 and TRBJ2-7): EAGVAQSPRYKIIEKRQSVAFWCNPISGHATLYWYQQILGQGPKLLIQFQNNGVVDDSQLPKDRFSAERLKGVDSTLKIQPAKLEDSAVYLCASSRGYTYEQYFGPGTRLTVT.

The chain's CDR3 is CSHLTGGGGYTF. The chain recombines TRBV20-1 with TRBJ1-2; TCRdb outputs TRBD1, but without DNA this stays unchecked. The CDR3 has 12 residues. Looked up from germline, CDR1 is DFQATT and CDR2 is SNEGSKA (reference sequence).

The genes are TRBV29-1 and TRBJ2-7; TCRdb picks TRBD2, but there is no DNA to check that call. The CDR3 is made up of 11 amino acids. Germline lookup yields CDR1 SQVTM and CDR2 ANQGSEA. CDR3 in amino acids: CSVEGPLEQYF.

V usage is TRBV7-9 and J usage is TRBJ2-1; TCRdb picks TRBD2, but there is no DNA to check that call. The germline V gene has CDR1 SEHNR and CDR2 FQNEAQ (reference sequence). This CDR3 has 16 residues. The CDR3 protein is CASSVPSSGSINEQFF.

The CDR3: CASSFSWTGEYEQFF. This chain connects TRBV27 to TRBJ2-1; the TCRdb D gene call, TRBD1, has no DNA to confirm it. The germline V gene encodes CDR1 MNHEY and CDR2 SMNVEV (reference sequence). This CDR3 region has 15 residues.

The J gene is TRBJ2-7, the V gene TRBV3-1. This CDR3 is built from 15 residues. Germline lookup yields CDR1 LGHDT and CDR2 YNNKEL (reference sequence). The CDR3 sequence is CASSQAGRGSYEQYF.

This chain joins TRBV7-2 and TRBJ2-7; TCRdb's D gene call, TRBD2, goes unchecked for lack of DNA. From germline, CDR1 is SGHTA and CDR2 FQGNSA. The CDR3 extends over 16 amino acids. Here the CDR3 reads CASSLYSGGLGYEQYF.

The chain uses TRBV4-3 and TRBJ1-1. This CDR3 has 14 residues. The germline gives CDR1 LGHNA, CDR2 YSLEER. The CDR3 reads CASSQVGQNTEAFF.

The gene calls are TRBV30 and TRBJ1-1; the D gene TCRdb calls, TRBD1, cannot be checked with no DNA. The germline CDR1 and CDR2 sequences are GTSNPN and SVGIG (reference sequence). The CDR3 is made up of 16 amino acids. The CDR3 here is CAWKKPGQQVSTEAFF.

The CDR3 loop is CASSLNLGFSYGYTF. The chain couples TRBV5-4 to TRBJ1-2. The germline V gene has CDR1 SGHNT and CDR2 YYREEE (reference sequence). The CDR3 has 15 residues.

The chain couples TRBV10-1 to TRBJ2-7; TCRdb's assignment of TRBD1 cannot be checked, as there is no DNA. This CDR3 region has 15 residues. Germline V gene data show CDR1 as WNHNN and CDR2 as SYGVQD (reference sequence). CDR3 in amino acids: CASSESLGQGHEQYF.

This chain connects TRBV5-1 to TRBJ1-6. Germline CDR1 SGHRS, CDR2 YFSETQ. The CDR3 spans 13 residues. The CDR3 spells CASSLDRGSPLHF.

V and J are TRBV10-1 and TRBJ2-2; TCRdb selects TRBD1, and the lack of DNA leaves this call unchecked. From germline, CDR1 is WNHNN and CDR2 SYGVQD (reference sequence). The CDR3 has 16 residues. CDR3: CASSPTRGTNTGELFF.

The chain is built from TRBV28 and TRBJ2-5; the TRBD1 assignment by TCRdb is unverifiable without DNA. From germline, CDR1 is MDHEN and CDR2 SYDVKM. There are 13 residues in the CDR3. CDR3 residues: CASSSQGLETQYF.

The chain recombines TRBV10-2 with TRBJ1-1; TCRdb lists TRBD1, though no DNA is available to test this call. Germline values: CDR1 WSHSY, CDR2 SAAADI. The CDR3 runs 13 residues. The CDR3 reads CASSDRGNTEAFF.

The chain combines TRBV20-1 with TRBJ2-7; the TRBD2 assignment by TCRdb is unverifiable without DNA. Germline V CDR1 and CDR2: DFQATT, SNEGSKA (reference sequence). The CDR3 length is 16 residues. CDR3 amino acids: CSAYPRGGIISYEQYF.

The CDR3 here is CASSVAGEERDGYTF. The chain employs TRBV9 and TRBJ1-2. This CDR3 is 15 amino acids long. CDR1 is SGDLS and CDR2 is YYNGEE in the germline V gene. The variable domain in full, completed from reference TRBV9 and TRBJ1-2, reads DSGVTQTPKHLITATGQRVTLRCSPRSGDLSVYWYQQSLDQGLQFLIQYYNGEERAKGNILERFSAQQFPDLHSELNLSSLELGDSALYFCASSVAGEERDGYTFGSGTRLTVV.

The CDR3 here is CASSYGPIGTEAFF. The chain carries TRBV6-2 or TRBV6-3 and TRBJ1-1. This CDR3 contains 14 residues. Germline lookup yields CDR1 MNHEY and CDR2 SVGEGT.

This chain links TRBV18 with TRBJ1-2. Per germline, CDR1 KGHSH and CDR2 LQKENI. CDR3 length: 14 residues. CDR3 protein: CASSPRGDHYGYTF.

This chain joins TRBV19 and TRBJ1-5. From germline, CDR1 is LNHDA and CDR2 SQIVND (reference sequence). The CDR3 runs 13 residues. The CDR3 region is CASSIDYRQPQHF.

V and J are TRBV12-3 or TRBV12-4 and TRBJ1-2. The CDR3 totals 15 residues. The CDR3 region is CASSLAPMPNSGYTF.

The chain has TRBV5-8 and TRBJ1-6; TCRdb indicates TRBD1, and absent DNA this call remains unverified. This CDR3 has 16 amino acids. Germline CDR1 reads SGHTS; CDR2 reads YDEGEE. The chain's CDR3 is CASSFFRGQDNSPLHF.

The chain employs TRBV6-2 or TRBV6-3 and TRBJ2-1; TCRdb gives TRBD1 as the D gene, but with no DNA this cannot be confirmed. Germline CDR1 and CDR2: MNHEY and SVGEGT. The CDR3 is 14 amino acids. The CDR3 loop is CASSYFRGYNEQFF.